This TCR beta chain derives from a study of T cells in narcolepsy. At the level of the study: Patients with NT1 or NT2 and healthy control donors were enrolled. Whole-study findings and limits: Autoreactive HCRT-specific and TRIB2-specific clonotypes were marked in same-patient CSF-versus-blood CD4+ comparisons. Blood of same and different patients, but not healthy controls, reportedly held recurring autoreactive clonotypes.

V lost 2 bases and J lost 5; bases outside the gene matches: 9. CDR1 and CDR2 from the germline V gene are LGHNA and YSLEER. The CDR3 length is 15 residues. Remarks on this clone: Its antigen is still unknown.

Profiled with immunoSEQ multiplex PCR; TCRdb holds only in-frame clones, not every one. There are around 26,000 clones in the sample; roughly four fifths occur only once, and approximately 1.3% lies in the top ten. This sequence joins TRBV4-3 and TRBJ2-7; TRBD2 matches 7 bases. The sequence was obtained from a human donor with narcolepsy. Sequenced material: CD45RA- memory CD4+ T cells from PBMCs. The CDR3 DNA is TGCGCCAGCAGCCAAAACCTGAGAGGGAGGGACGAGCAGTACTTC. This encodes CASSQNLRGRDEQYF.